This T cell receptor beta chain was captured in a study of OX40 agonist ivuxolimab in advanced cancers. Study outcomes and limitations: At 0.1-3.0 mg/kg, partial responders had clonal expansion among the lowest observed.

A remark on this clone: Antigen unknown.

In germline, CDR1 is MGHDK, CDR2 SYGVNS. The CDR3 runs to 14 residues. V shed 4 bases and J 2 bases; nucleotides not matched to a gene: 3. Patients had blood sampled at baseline and again on cycle 4 day 1 and cycle 7 day 1. Sequencing was performed with immunoSEQ multiplex PCR; in TCRdb, only in-frame clones are kept and a portion is missing. The sample lists under 55,000 clones; approximately 85% were seen once. The V gene is TRBV25-1, the J gene TRBJ2-7; 9 bases align to TRBD1. The sequence came from an adult with an advanced solid tumor such as melanoma, head and neck, liver or kidney cancer. The source material was CD4+ or CD8+ T cells sorted from blood, sampled in a trial of the OX40 agonist ivuxolimab. CDR3 bases: TGTGCCAGCAGTGCGGGACAGGGTACCTACGAGCAGTACTTC. Translated, it gives CASSAGQGTYEQYF.